These 2 T cell receptor beta chains share one sample of origin, sequenced in a study of CD8 T cells in Susac syndrome (dated by TCRdb to the late 2010s). Libraries were prepared through the immunoSEQ multiplex PCR assay. RNA was extracted using the RNeasy kit, and roughly 0.5 to 1 microgram was reverse transcribed with random hexamers. The raw public reads went through TCRdb reprocessing: fastp at Q25, MiXCR clone calling, in-frame beta chains kept. Entries that share a CDR3 protein sequence are merged under the most common genes and DNA. Counted in this sample were roughly 200,000 distinct CDR3 sequences; just under 95% of them appeared once. The ten most abundant clones make up 0.099% of the sample. Input material: CD4+ T cells from PBMCs. These receptor sequences come from a human donor with Susac syndrome.

The rearrangement uses TRBV2 and TRBJ1-1; TRBD1 matches 7 bases. The CDR3 is 13 residues long. After removal of 5 bases from V and 5 bases from J, the junction contained 5 bases not matched to a gene. CDR1 and CDR2 from the germline V gene are SNHLY and FYNNEI. CDR3 sequence reads: CASSSGGGTEAFF. The CDR3 DNA reads TGTGCCAGCAGTTCAGGGGGAGGAACTGAAGCTTTCTTT.

The chain uses TRBV9 and TRBJ2-1; D assignment may be TRBD1 or TRBD2 (5 bases each). The CDR3 has 15 amino acids. Trimming took off 2 bases at V and 4 bases at J, with 13 bases between the two ends. Germline CDR1 reads SGDLS; CDR2 reads YYNGEE. The CDR3 spells CASSVGTSFYNEQFF. The CDR3 DNA is TGTGCCAGCAGCGTTGGGACCTCGTTTTACAATGAGCAGTTCTTC.